This TCR beta chain was observed in a study of cytomegalovirus exposure and HLA in healthy donors. Study-wide context: The 666 first-cohort repertoires shared a platform with the roughly 120 validation repertoires, as reported in a later analysis.

Measured with immunoSEQ multiplex PCR; TCRdb has only the in-frame clones, and not every one. The sample holds more than 120,000 clones; approximately 90% are singletons and the top ten take 4.5% to 5.5%. Findings and limits, study-wide: Most TCR sequences showed up rarely, but some public TCRs showed up in many donors.

V lost 4 bases and J 5 bases, leaving 3 bases between the germline ends. This CDR3 has 11 amino acids. Germline values: CDR1 SGHNT, CDR2 YENEEA. This clone was found a few times. The antigen is undetermined. Source material: PBMCs. V and J are TRBV11-3 and TRBJ1-5, with unresolved D. The sequence was obtained from a man aged 18 to 29 in good health and CMV-seropositive. In DNA, the CDR3 is TGTGCCAGCAGCTCCTATCAGCCCCAGCATTTT. This encodes CASSSYQPQHF.